This note documents a single TCR beta chain sequence. Its specificity is not known. Sequencing was performed with immunoSEQ multiplex PCR; in TCRdb, only in-frame clones are kept and a portion is missing. The repertoire holds approximately 150,000 clones, with approximately 92% as singletons. There are 14 residues in the CDR3. V was pared by 4 bases and J by 6 bases, with 4 bases of the junction left unmatched. In germline, CDR1 is MNHEY, CDR2 SVGEGT. This record comes from a study of T cell responses to AZD1222 COVID-19 vaccine. Findings of the study overall: Repertoires were obtained only post-peak T cell response. Donors were largely white British and mainly female; clonal diversity was possibly underestimated. Spike-wide vaccine-associated CD4 TCRs dominated at 160-218 and 743-854. Among those given AZD1222, only 6 or 7 were seropositive at baseline.

The clonotype originates from an adult in good health. Sequenced material: peripheral blood, taken on day 0 of AZD1222 vaccination. The chain employs TRBV6-2 or TRBV6-3 and TRBJ2-4; the match to TRBD2 covers 9 bases. The CDR3 reads CASSSFSGRNIQYF. DNA for the CDR3: TGTGCCAGCAGTTCGTTTAGCGGGAGAAACATTCAGTACTTC.